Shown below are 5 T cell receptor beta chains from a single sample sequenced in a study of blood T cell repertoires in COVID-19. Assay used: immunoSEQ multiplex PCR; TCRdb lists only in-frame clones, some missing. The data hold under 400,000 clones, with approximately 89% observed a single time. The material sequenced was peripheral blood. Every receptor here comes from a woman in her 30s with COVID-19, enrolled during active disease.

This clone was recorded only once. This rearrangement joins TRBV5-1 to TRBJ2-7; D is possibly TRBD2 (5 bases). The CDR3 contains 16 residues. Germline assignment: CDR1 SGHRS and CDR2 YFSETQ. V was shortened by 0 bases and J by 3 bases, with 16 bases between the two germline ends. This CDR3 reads CASSLGVGVLDYEQYF. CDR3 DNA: TGCGCCAGCAGCTTGGGGGTCGGGGTATTGGACTACGAGCAGTACTTC.

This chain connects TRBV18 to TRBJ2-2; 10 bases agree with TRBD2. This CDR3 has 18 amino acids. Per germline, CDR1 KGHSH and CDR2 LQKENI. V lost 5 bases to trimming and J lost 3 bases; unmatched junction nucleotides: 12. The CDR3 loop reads CASSALQAGGPDTGELFF. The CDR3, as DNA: TGTGCCAGCTCAGCTCTCCAAGCGGGAGGGCCGGACACCGGGGAGCTGTTTTTT.

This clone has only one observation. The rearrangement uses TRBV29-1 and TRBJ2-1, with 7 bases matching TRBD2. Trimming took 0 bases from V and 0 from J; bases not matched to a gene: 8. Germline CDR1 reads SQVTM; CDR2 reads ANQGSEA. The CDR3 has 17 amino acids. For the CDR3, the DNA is TGCAGCGTTGAAGATCCTAGCGGAACTAGCTCCTACAATGAGCAGTTCTTC. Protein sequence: CSVEDPSGTSSYNEQFF.

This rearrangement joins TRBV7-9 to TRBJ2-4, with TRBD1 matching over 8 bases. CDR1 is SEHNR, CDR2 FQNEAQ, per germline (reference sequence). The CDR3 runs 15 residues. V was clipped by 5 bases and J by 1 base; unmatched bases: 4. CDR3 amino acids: CASSVRQGAKNIQYF. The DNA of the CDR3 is TGTGCCAGCAGCGTGAGACAGGGGGCCAAAAACATTCAGTACTTC.

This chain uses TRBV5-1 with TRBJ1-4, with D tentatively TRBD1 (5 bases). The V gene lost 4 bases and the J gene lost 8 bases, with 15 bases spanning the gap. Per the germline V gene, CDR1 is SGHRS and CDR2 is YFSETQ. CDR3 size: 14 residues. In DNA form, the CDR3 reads TGCGCCAGCAGCCCGGGGACTCTAGGGGAAAAACTGTTTTTT. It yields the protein CASSPGTLGEKLFF. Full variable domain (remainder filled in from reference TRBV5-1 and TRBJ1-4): KAGVTQTPRYLIKTRGQQVTLSCSPISGHRSVSWYQQTPGQGLQFLFEYFSETQRNKGNFPGRFSGRQFSNSRSEMNVSTLELGDSALYLCASSPGTLGEKLFFGSGTQLSVL.